Below are 7 T cell receptor beta chains sequenced from a single sample in a study of blood T cell repertoires in COVID-19 (dated by TCRdb to between 2020 and 2021). The method behind the library was the immunoSEQ multiplex PCR assay. TCRdb holds this immuneACCESS table with in-frame rearrangements only. Some clones are missing; in checked studies, unresolved V genes explain under half, and the rest has no known cause. This sample comprises 200,000 to 250,000 clones, approximately 81% of them detected only once. The ten largest clones take up around 20% of the sample. Material: PBMCs or T cells enriched from blood (not recorded which). These TCRs come from a man between 35 and 55 years old who had recovered from COVID-19.

This clone was seen a single time. The J gene is TRBJ1-4, the V gene TRBV5-1; possibly TRBD1 for D (5 bases). Germline-derived CDR1 and CDR2 are SGHRS and YFSETQ. This CDR3 contains 15 residues. V lost 4 bases and J lost 7, with 17 bases in between. CDR3 residues: CASSGAGGMREKLFF. The CDR3 region has the DNA TGCGCCAGCAGCGGGGCGGGAGGGATGCGTGAAAAACTGTTTTTT.

This clone was found a few times. This sequence joins TRBV6-5 and TRBJ2-2; 9 positions agree with TRBD2. CDR1 and CDR2 (germline): MNHEY, SVGAGI. Trimming removed 6 bases from V and 9 bases from J; junction bases left unmatched: 8. The CDR3 extends over 14 amino acids. CDR3 coding DNA: TGTGCCAGCAGCGACCCTAGCGGGGTCCGGGAGCTGTTTTTT. Translating it yields CASSDPSGVRELFF.

The chain carries TRBV5-1 and TRBJ1-2; a possible D gene is TRBD1 (6 bases). Germline-derived CDR1 and CDR2 are SGHRS and YFSETQ. This CDR3 comprises 16 residues. The V end was cut by 2 bases, the J end by 4 bases, with 18 bases between. CDR3 sequence reads: CASSFSGGQLLYGYTF. Written as DNA, the CDR3 is TGCGCCAGCAGCTTCTCCGGTGGACAGCTGCTCTATGGCTACACCTTC.

The chain is built from TRBV27 and TRBJ1-1, with 9 nucleotides matching TRBD1. V dropped 5 bases and J dropped 4; count of bases not matched to a gene: 5. Germline V gene data show CDR1 as MNHEY and CDR2 as SMNVEV (reference sequence). This CDR3 spans 14 amino acids. This CDR3 is CASSQNRGLTEAFF. Written as DNA, the CDR3 is TGTGCCAGCAGTCAGAACAGGGGGCTCACTGAAGCTTTCTTT.

In this sample, this clone turned up once. The chain is built from TRBV7-2 and TRBJ2-7; 8 bases are a match to TRBD1. Germline CDR1 is SGHTA and CDR2 is FQGNSA. V dropped 0 bases and J dropped 1; count of bases not matched to a gene: 2. This CDR3 comprises 15 residues. The CDR3: CASSLAGQDSYEQYF. The CDR3 DNA follows: TGTGCCAGCAGCTTAGCGGGACAGGATTCCTACGAGCAGTACTTC.

CDR3 sequence (DNA): TGTGCCAGCAGCGTCGGAGGGGACCGGTTTCCCCTCCACTTT. It is translated as CASSVGGDRFPLHF. The chain uses TRBV9 and TRBJ1-6; the D gene is possibly TRBD1 (5 bases). Trimming pared 2 bases from V and 13 bases from J, leaving 16 bases between. From germline, CDR1 is SGDLS and CDR2 YYNGEE. This CDR3 has 14 residues.

The J gene is TRBJ2-2, the V gene TRBV7-9, with 9 bases that match TRBD1. Trimming cost V 4 bases and J 5 bases; bases outside gene matches: 17. Germline V gene sequence: CDR1 SEHNR, CDR2 FQNEAQ (reference sequence). The CDR3 contains 19 residues. The CDR3 bases are TGTGCCAGCAGCTCCAGTCCCGGGACAGGGACCGGTACTACCGGGGAGCTGTTTTTT. Its translation is CASSSSPGTGTGTTGELFF.